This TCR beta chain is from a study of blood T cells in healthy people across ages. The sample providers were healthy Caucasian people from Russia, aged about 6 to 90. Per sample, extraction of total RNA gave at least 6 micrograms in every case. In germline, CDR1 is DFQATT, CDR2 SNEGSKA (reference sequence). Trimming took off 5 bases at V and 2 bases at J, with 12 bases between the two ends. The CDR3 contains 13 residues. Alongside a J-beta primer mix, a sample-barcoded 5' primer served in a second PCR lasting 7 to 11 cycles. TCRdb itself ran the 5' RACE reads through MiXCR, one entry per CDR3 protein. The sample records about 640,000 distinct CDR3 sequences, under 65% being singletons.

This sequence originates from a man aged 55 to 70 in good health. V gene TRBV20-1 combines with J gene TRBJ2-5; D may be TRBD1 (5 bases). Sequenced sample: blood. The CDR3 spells CSAGAGTQETQYF. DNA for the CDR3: TGCAGTGCTGGGGCCGGTACGCAAGAGACCCAGTACTTC.